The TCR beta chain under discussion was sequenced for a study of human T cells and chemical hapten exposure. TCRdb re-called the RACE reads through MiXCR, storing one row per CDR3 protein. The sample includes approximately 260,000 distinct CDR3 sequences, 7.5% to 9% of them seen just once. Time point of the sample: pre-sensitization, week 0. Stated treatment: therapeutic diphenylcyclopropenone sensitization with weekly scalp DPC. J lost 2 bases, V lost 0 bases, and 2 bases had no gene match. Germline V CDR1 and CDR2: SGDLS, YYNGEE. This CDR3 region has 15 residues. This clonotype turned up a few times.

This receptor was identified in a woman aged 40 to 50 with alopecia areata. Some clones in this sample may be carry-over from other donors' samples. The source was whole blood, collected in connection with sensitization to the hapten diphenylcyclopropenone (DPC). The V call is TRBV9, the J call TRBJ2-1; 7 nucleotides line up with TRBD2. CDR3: CASSVGGRTYNEQFF. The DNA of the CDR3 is TGTGCCAGCAGCGTAGGCGGGAGAACCTACAATGAGCAGTTCTTC. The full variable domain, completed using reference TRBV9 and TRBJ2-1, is DSGVTQTPKHLITATGQRVTLRCSPRSGDLSVYWYQQSLDQGLQFLIQYYNGEERAKGNILERFSAQQFPDLHSELNLSSLELGDSALYFCASSVGGRTYNEQFFGPGTRLTVL.